This T cell receptor beta chain comes out of a study of CD8 T cells in ankylosing spondylitis. Losses at the gene ends were 6 bases for V and 5 bases for J; bases not matched to a gene: 5. The CDR3 sequence is 15 residues long. To note about this clonotype: Its antigen is not identified.

5'-RACE, quantitative and with molecular barcodes, yielded the TCR beta libraries. TCRdb fed the 5' RACE reads into MiXCR, producing one record per CDR3 protein. The sample lists fewer than 750,000 distinct CDR3 sequences; 15% to 20% were seen once. Study-wide results and limits: Disease-associated clonotypes exhibited CD8+ identity and were relatively infrequent in peripheral blood. Significant enrichment of disease-linked clones was reportedly seen in matched ankylosing spondylitis synovial fluid. Ankylosing spondylitis blood seemed to carry a telltale TCR beta motif made of several highly homologous variants.

V usage is TRBV12-3 or TRBV12-4 and J usage is TRBJ2-5; 14 nucleotides align to TRBD2. This clonotype was obtained from a male donor with ankylosing spondylitis. Sample: blood, either unsorted or a sorted T cell fraction (not recorded which). Here the CDR3 reads CASRAGTSGSETQYF. CDR3 nucleotide sequence: TGTGCCAGCAGGGCGGGGACTAGCGGGAGTGAGACCCAGTACTTC.